A selection of T cell receptor beta chains follows, all from one sample in a study of tumor-infiltrating lymphocytes in localized non-small cell lung cancer. Repertoires were generated with immunoSEQ multiplex PCR, while TCRdb's copy carries only in-frame clones and drops some. The data hold 12,000 or so clones, with 78% observed a single time. The sample comprised lung tumor tissue. The receptor set was obtained from a human donor with non-small cell lung cancer. Each CDR3 is given with its conserved first and last residue. Each record gives: V gene, J gene, D gene, clone size, CDR3 DNA, CDR3 protein. D genes are given only for firm matches. Clone size appears in some rows only: once, few, many, or a class for an expanded clone.

TRBV7-9	TRBJ2-3	TRBD2	NA	TGTGCCAGCAGCCCGGGACTAGCGGGAGAGCGAACAGATACGCAGTATTTT	CASSPGLAGERTDTQYF
TRBV19	TRBJ1-5	NA	NA	TGTGCCAGTAGTATAGGTGGGGGGCAGCCCCAGCATTTT	CASSIGGGQPQHF
TRBV19	TRBJ2-5	NA	NA	TGTGCCAGTAGCGGAAGGGGGGGGTACCAAGAGACCCAGTACTTC	CASSGRGGYQETQYF
TRBV2	TRBJ1-6	NA	NA	TGTGCCAGCAGTCCGGGACATGCCAATAATTCACCCCTCCACTTT	CASSPGHANNSPLHF
TRBV28	TRBJ1-2	NA	NA	TGTGTAGTGCTAACGAACTATGGCTACACCTTC	CVVLTNYGYTF
TRBV11-2	TRBJ2-7	NA	NA	TGTGCCAGCAGTTCCCGAGGGACGTCCCACTACGAGCAGTACTTC	CASSSRGTSHYEQYF
TRBV7-3	TRBJ2-2	TRBD1	NA	TGTGCCAGCAGCCGAGACAGGGGGCCCGGGGAGCTGTTTTTT	CASSRDRGPGELFF
TRBV29-1	TRBJ2-4	TRBD2	few	TGCAGCGCCGTACTAGCGGGAGTGAGACTAGCCAAAAACATTCAGTACTTC	CSAVLAGVRLAKNIQYF
TRBV18	TRBJ2-5	NA	NA	TGTGCCAGCTCACCGGGGTACCAAGAGACCCAGTACTTC	CASSPGYQETQYF
TRBV4-3	TRBJ1-2	NA	NA	TGCGCCAGCAGCCCCCAACCCGGGGGTATTGGCTACACCTTC	CASSPQPGGIGYTF
TRBV7-8	TRBJ1-1	TRBD1	NA	TGTGCCAGCAGCCTGGGACAGAGGAACACTGAAGCTTTCTTT	CASSLGQRNTEAFF
TRBV2	TRBJ1-5	TRBD1	NA	TGTGCCAGCAGTGGACAGGGGGCCGGCAATCAGCCCCAGCATTTT	CASSGQGAGNQPQHF
TRBV5-8	TRBJ2-6	NA	NA	TGTGCCAGCAGCTGGCGACGGTACTCTGGGGCCAACGTCCTGACTTTC	CASSWRRYSGANVLTF
TRBV18	TRBJ2-5	TRBD1	NA	TGTGCCAGCACAGGGGGAACTCAAGAGACCCAGTACTTC	CASTGGTQETQYF
TRBV5-5	TRBJ1-3	NA	NA	TGTGCCAGCAGCCGAGGGGACCCCGGGGTGAACACCATATATTTT	CASSRGDPGVNTIYF
TRBV11-2	TRBJ1-1	TRBD1	NA	TGTGCCAGCAGCCTCCGGGACAGGAACACTGAAGCTTTCTTT	CASSLRDRNTEAFF
TRBV27	TRBJ1-6	NA	NA	TGTGCCAGCAGGTTGGCCTATAATTCACCCCTCCACTTT	CASRLAYNSPLHF
TRBV14	TRBJ2-2	TRBD1	NA	TGTGCCAGCAGCCAGGGTCGGACAGGGGCCTACACCGGGGAGCTGTTTTTT	CASSQGRTGAYTGELFF
TRBV7-2	TRBJ1-2	TRBD1	NA	TGTGCCAGCAGCTTATCAGGGGGGTCAATTGGTGGCTACACCTTC	CASSLSGGSIGGYTF
TRBV6-1	TRBJ1-6	TRBD1	NA	TGTGCCAGCAGAGGGACCGACAGGGCCATTACACCCCTCCACTTT	CASRGTDRAITPLHF
TRBV28	TRBJ2-2	TRBD2	NA	TGTGCCAGCAGCCTCTGGGCGGGAGGAGGGACCGGGGAGCTGTTTTTT	CASSLWAGGGTGELFF
TRBV10-3	TRBJ1-6	NA	few	TGTGCCATCAGAGGGCAGGCGTCGTCACCCCTCCACTTT	CAIRGQASSPLHF
TRBV2	TRBJ2-7	TRBD1	few	TGTGCCAGCAGAGCGACAGGGAGCTCCTACGAGCAGTACTTC	CASRATGSSYEQYF
TRBV27	TRBJ2-5	TRBD1	once	TGTGCCAGCAGTCCCCGCGGAAGGGGGCCCCAAGAGACCCAGTACTTC	CASSPRGRGPQETQYF
TRBV7-9	TRBJ1-2	NA	NA	TGTGCCAGCAGCTCCTACAGGTTCTATAGATATGGCTACACCTTC	CASSSYRFYRYGYTF
TRBV11-2	TRBJ1-3	TRBD1	NA	TGTGCCAGCAGCCGGGACAGGAGAAACACCATATATTTT	CASSRDRRNTIYF
TRBV7-9	TRBJ1-4	NA	few	TGTGCCAGCAGCCCCGGGTCATCGAGAAGTGAAAAACTGTTTTTT	CASSPGSSRSEKLFF
TRBV7-2	TRBJ1-2	NA	NA	TGTGCCAGCAGCTGGGGGCAGCGATATGGCTACACCTTC	CASSWGQRYGYTF